This T cell receptor (beta chain) was retrieved from a study of T-cell memory formation after mild COVID-19. Employing constant-segment primers, 5'RACE generated TCR alpha and TCR beta cDNA libraries bearing sample barcodes and UMIs. TCRdb reprocessed the 5' RACE reads with MiXCR, giving one entry per CDR3 protein. The table has roughly 350,000 distinct CDR3 sequences, 25% to 30% seen once; the top ten hold around an eighth. The study's findings and limits: CD4+ clones that contracted lay mainly in CM and EM; CD8+ ones lay in EMRA.

The V end was cut by 9 bases, the J end by 8 bases, with 16 bases between. The CDR3 totals 13 residues. The germline V gene encodes CDR1 SNHLY and CDR2 FYNNEI. This clonotype occurred a few times. Its antigen is as yet unknown. The receptor comes from an adult woman who had mild COVID-19 (a few samples of this study predate the infection). Cell type and time point are not known. The gene calls are TRBV2 and TRBJ1-4, with D possibly being TRBD1 (6 bases). The sample was PBMCs or a T cell subset sorted from them (not recorded which). The CDR3 coding sequence is TGTGCCAGTACGGGGGCATCGGAGGAAAAACTGTTTTTT. Amino acids: CASTGASEEKLFF.